These T cell receptor beta chains were read from a single sample in a study of T-cell reconstitution after alpha-beta-depleted transplantation in children. TCRdb recomputed calls from the PCR reads with MiXCR, one row per CDR3 protein. The sample lists about 610,000 distinct CDR3 sequences; roughly a tenth were seen once. This specimen was PBMCs from the stem cell graft donor, taken from the stem cell graft. All receptors derive from a human donor who donated a stem cell graft to a child with acute myeloid leukemia. Both conserved end residues are trimmed from each CDR3. The order of the fields is D gene, V gene, CDR3 protein. A D gene is named only where the DNA matches it firmly.

>TRBD1|TRBV12-3/TRBV12-4
ASSPGQGRRWETQY
>NA|TRBV7-2
ASSFGSRTTDTQY
>NA|TRBV7-2
ASSLITGNPLRETQY
>TRBD1|TRBV25-1
ASSDYRGSNYGYT
>NA|TRBV19
ASSIAELLSSYNEQF
>TRBD2|TRBV6-1
ASSRDVLGGDITDTQY
>TRBD1|TRBV20-1
SARRDRGTDTQY
>TRBD1|TRBV7-3
ASSSQGWGSGANVLT
>NA|TRBV7-9
ASSPVEGHQETQY
>NA|TRBV4-3
ASSQRDSPTDTQY